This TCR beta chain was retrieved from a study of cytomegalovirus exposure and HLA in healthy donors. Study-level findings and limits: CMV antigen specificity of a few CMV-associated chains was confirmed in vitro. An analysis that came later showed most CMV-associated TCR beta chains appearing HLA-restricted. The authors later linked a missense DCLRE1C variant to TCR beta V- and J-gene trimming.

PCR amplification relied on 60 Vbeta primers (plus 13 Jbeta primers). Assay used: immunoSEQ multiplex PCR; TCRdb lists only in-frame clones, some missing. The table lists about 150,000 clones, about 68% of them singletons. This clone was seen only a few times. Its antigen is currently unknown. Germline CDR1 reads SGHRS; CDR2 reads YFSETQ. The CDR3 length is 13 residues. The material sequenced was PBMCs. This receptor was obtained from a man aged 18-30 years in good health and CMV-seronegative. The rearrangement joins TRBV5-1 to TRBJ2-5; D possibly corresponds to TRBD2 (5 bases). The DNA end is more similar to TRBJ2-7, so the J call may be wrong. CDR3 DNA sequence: TGCGCCAGCAGCTCTGTGACTACCGACGAGCAGTACTTC. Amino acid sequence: CASSSVTTDEQYF.